The 9 T cell receptor beta chains reported below all come from one sample, sequenced in a study of radiotherapy plus CTLA-4 blockade in lung cancer. The repertoire was sequenced with immunoSEQ multiplex PCR; TCRdb's copy has only in-frame clones and lacks some. The sample lists roughly 69,000 clones, less than 85% occurring once. Specimen: peripheral blood, collected from a patient treated with radiotherapy plus ipilimumab. The receptors here all came from a human donor with non-small cell lung cancer whose response to radiotherapy plus ipilimumab could not be evaluated. Some clones in this sample may be carry-over from other donors' samples.

The gene calls are TRBV28 and TRBJ1-2; perhaps TRBD1 as D (6 bases). CDR3 length: 19 amino acids. The germline gives CDR1 MDHEN, CDR2 SYDVKM. V lost 4 bases and J 4 bases, leaving 28 bases between the germline ends. CDR3 residues: CASSSQIGPAGVQGYGYTF. CDR3 sequence (DNA): TGTGCCAGCAGTTCCCAAATTGGGCCAGCAGGGGTGCAGGGCTATGGCTACACCTTC.

The rearrangement joins TRBV2 to TRBJ1-6, with D unclear. Trimming removed 5 bases from V and 5 bases from J, with 10 bases in between. The CDR3 has 14 amino acids. Germline CDR1 is SNHLY and CDR2 is FYNNEI. The CDR3 protein is CASSMRRDNSPLHF. CDR3 nucleotide sequence: TGTGCCAGCAGTATGAGGAGGGATAATTCACCCCTCCACTTT.

Turning to this clone: An end of the junction differs from the germline gene, which may be a read error. V and J are TRBV7-7 and TRBJ1-3; D call uncertain. CDR1 and CDR2 (germline): SSHAT, FNYEAQ (reference sequence). CDR3 length: 13 amino acids. The CDR3 spells CASSLSAGNTIYF. CDR3 sequence (DNA): TGTGCTAGCAGCTTGTCAGCGGGAAACACCATATATTTT.

This sequence joins TRBV28 and TRBJ1-5, with a tentative D call TRBD1 (6 bases). The germline V and J ends were trimmed by 5 bases and 6 bases, with 14 bases remaining between them. The CDR3 covers 14 residues. Germline values: CDR1 MDHEN, CDR2 SYDVKM. The CDR3 region has the DNA TGTGCCAGCAGTATACTACAGGGACGTCAGCCCCAGCATTTT. Protein sequence: CASSILQGRQPQHF. The full variable domain, in which reference TRBV28 and TRBJ1-5 provide the parts outside the CDR3, is DVKVTQSSRYLVKRTGEKVFLECVQDMDHENMFWYRQDPGLGLRLIYFSYDVKMKEKGDIPEGYSVSREKKERFSLILESASTNQTSMYLCASSILQGRQPQHFGDGTRLSIL.

The chain links TRBV25-1 to TRBJ2-3; weak D call: TRBD2 (5 bases). Trimming left V 5 bases short and J 0 bases short, with 12 bases between. Germline V gene lookup returns CDR1 MGHDK and CDR2 SYGVNS. The CDR3 consists of 15 residues. The CDR3 sequence is CASSTGRVSTDTQYF. The CDR3 coding sequence is TGTGCCAGCAGTACCGGGCGGGTTAGCACAGATACGCAGTATTTT.

The rearrangement joins TRBV5-4 to TRBJ2-5; 9 nucleotides match TRBD2. In germline, CDR1 is SGHNT, CDR2 YYREEE (reference sequence). This CDR3 has 14 amino acids. The V and J ends lost 6 bases and 5 bases, in that order; junction bases with no gene match: 8. The CDR3 sequence: CASTLSGGEETQYF. The CDR3 DNA follows: TGTGCCAGCACCCTTAGCGGGGGCGAGGAGACCCAGTACTTC.

The sample holds a few counts of this clone. The chain combines TRBV14 with TRBJ2-2, with D tentatively TRBD2 (5 bases). The V gene lost 4 bases and the J gene lost 5 bases, with 14 bases spanning the gap. Germline values: CDR1 SGHDN, CDR2 FVKESK. This CDR3 region has 15 residues. The DNA of the CDR3 is TGTGCCAGCAGCCTAAGGGAGATGGGGACCGGGGAGCTGTTTTTT. It codes for CASSLREMGTGELFF.

CDR3 protein: CASSLGTGVEAFF. CDR3 nucleotides: TGCGCCAGCAGCTTAGGGACAGGGGTTGAAGCTTTCTTT. The genes are TRBV5-1 and TRBJ1-1; TRBD1 matches 10 bases. Germline CDR1 and CDR2: SGHRS and YFSETQ. V lost 2 bases to trimming and J lost 7 bases; unmatched junction nucleotides: 2. The CDR3 contains 13 residues.

CDR3 protein: CASSLNRGLDTQYF. CDR3 coding DNA: TGCGCCAGCAGCTTGAACAGGGGGCTCGATACGCAGTATTTT. The rearrangement links TRBV5-1 to TRBJ2-3; 9 nucleotides line up with TRBD1. With V trimmed by 1 base and J by 6 bases, 3 bases remained unmatched. The germline V gene has CDR1 SGHRS and CDR2 YFSETQ. This CDR3 has 14 amino acids.